Below, one T cell receptor beta chain is given with its context. TCRdb keeps only in-frame clones here, not all; method: immunoSEQ multiplex PCR. The table records 160,000 or so clones, around nine tenths of them present only once. V was shortened by 10 bases and J by 4 bases, with 17 bases between the two germline ends. CDR1 LNHDA and CDR2 SQIVND come from the germline V gene (reference sequence). The CDR3 has 14 residues. This entry is derived from a study of T cell responses to AZD1222 COVID-19 vaccine. The source of this sequence is an adult who received the AZD1222 COVID-19 vaccine. The rearrangement joins TRBV19 to TRBJ2-1, with D perhaps matching TRBD1 (6 bases). The sample consisted of peripheral blood, taken 28 days after the second AZD1222 dose. This CDR3 reads CATARTVLYNEQFF. The CDR3 DNA sequence: TGTGCCACTGCCCGGACAGTCCTTTACAATGAGCAGTTCTTC.